The T cell receptor (beta chain) described here comes from a study of blood T cell repertoires in COVID-19. Study-level information: The United States, Italy and Spain were the sources of the acute and convalescent COVID-19 samples.

The CDR3 is 15 residues long. Trimming cost V 8 bases and J 2 bases; bases outside gene matches: 11. The V gene's germline CDR1 is LNHNV and CDR2 YYDKDF (reference sequence). Method: immunoSEQ multiplex PCR; TCRdb's copy keeps in-frame clones and lacks some. The sample gives fewer than 250,000 clones, roughly 87% of which show up once; 5.5% to 8.5% is in the top ten. The TCR sequence derives from a man aged 25-45 years in a cohort exposed to, infected with or recovered from COVID-19 (not recorded which). The rearrangement joins TRBV15 to TRBJ1-2; TRBD1 agrees at 7 bases. Sample: PBMCs or T cells enriched from blood (not recorded which). The CDR3 loop reads CATAIREQGNYGYTF. CDR3 DNA sequence: TGTGCCACCGCAATCCGGGAACAGGGGAACTATGGCTACACCTTC.